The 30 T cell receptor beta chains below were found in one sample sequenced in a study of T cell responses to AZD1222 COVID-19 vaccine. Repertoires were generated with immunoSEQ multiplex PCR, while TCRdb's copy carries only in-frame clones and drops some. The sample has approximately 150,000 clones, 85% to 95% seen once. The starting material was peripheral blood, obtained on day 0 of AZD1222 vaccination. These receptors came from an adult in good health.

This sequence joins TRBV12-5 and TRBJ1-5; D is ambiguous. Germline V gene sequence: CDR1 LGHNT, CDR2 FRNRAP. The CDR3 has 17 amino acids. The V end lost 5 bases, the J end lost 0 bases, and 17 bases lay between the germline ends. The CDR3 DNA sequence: TGTGCTAGTGGTCCCCCCCGGTGGGGTTATAGCAATCAGCCCCAGCATTTT. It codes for CASGPPRWGYSNQPQHF. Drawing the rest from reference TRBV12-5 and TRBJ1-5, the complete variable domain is DARVTQTPRHKVTEMGQEVTMRCQPILGHNTVFWYRQTMMQGLELLAYFRNRAPLDDSGMPKDRFSAEMPDATLATLKIQPSEPRDSAVYFCASGPPRWGYSNQPQHFGDGTRLSIL.

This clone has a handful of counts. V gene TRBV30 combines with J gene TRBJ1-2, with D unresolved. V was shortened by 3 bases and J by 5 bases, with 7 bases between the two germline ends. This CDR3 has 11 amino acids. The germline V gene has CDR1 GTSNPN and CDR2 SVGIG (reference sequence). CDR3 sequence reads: CAWSSRYGYTF. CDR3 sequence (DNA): TGTGCCTGGAGCAGCCGATATGGCTACACCTTC.

The CDR3 DNA reads as TGCGCCAGCAGCTTGGATACAGGGGAAAAGCCACAGCCCCAGCATTTT. Its protein is CASSLDTGEKPQPQHF. The chain uses TRBV5-1 and TRBJ1-5; 7 bases agree with TRBD1. CDR3 size: 16 residues. Germline-derived CDR1 and CDR2 are SGHRS and YFSETQ. V shed 0 bases, J shed 7 bases, and the junction held 10 bases outside the gene matches. The complete variable domain, with remaining parts taken from reference TRBV5-1 and TRBJ1-5, reads KAGVTQTPRYLIKTRGQQVTLSCSPISGHRSVSWYQQTPGQGLQFLFEYFSETQRNKGNFPGRFSGRQFSNSRSEMNVSTLELGDSALYLCASSLDTGEKPQPQHFGDGTRLSIL.

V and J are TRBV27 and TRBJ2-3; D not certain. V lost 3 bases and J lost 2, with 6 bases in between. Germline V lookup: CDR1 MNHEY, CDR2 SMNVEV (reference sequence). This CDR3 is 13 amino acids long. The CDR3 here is CASSFTYTDTQYF. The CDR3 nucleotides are TGTGCCAGCAGTTTTACCTACACAGATACGCAGTATTTT.

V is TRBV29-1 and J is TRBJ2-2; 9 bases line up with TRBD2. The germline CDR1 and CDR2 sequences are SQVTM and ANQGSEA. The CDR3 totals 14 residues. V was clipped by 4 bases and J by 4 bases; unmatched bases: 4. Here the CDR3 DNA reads TGCAGCGTTGGGGTAGCGGGAGCCACCGGGGAGCTGTTTTTT. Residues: CSVGVAGATGELFF.

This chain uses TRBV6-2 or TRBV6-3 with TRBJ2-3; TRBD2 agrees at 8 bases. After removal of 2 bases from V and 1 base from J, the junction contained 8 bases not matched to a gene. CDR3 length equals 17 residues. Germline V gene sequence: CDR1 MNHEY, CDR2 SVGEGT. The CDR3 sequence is CASSYPGVAGRTDTQYF. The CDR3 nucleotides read TGTGCCAGCAGTTACCCCGGGGTAGCGGGACGCACAGATACGCAGTATTTT.

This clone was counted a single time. The CDR3 here is CASSYLIAGGGETQYF. In DNA, the CDR3 is TGTGCCAGCAGTTACTTGATAGCGGGAGGAGGAGAGACCCAGTACTTC. The chain joins TRBV6-2 or TRBV6-3 to TRBJ2-5, with 10 nucleotides matching TRBD2. The trim removed 1 base at V and 4 bases at J, leaving 6 bases unmatched. CDR3 length equals 16 residues. Germline V gene lookup returns CDR1 MNHEY and CDR2 SVGEGT.

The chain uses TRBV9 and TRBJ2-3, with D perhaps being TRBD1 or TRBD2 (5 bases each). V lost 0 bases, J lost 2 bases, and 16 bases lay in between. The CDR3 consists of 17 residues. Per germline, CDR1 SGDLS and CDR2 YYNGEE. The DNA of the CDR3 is TGTGCCAGCAGCGTAGGGTCCAGCGGACAAGACACAGATACGCAGTATTTT. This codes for CASSVGSSGQDTDTQYF.

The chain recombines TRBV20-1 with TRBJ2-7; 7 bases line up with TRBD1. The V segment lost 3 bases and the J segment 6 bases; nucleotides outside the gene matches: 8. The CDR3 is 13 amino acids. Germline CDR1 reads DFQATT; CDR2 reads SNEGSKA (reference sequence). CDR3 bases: TGCAGTGCTAGTTCAGGGGGATGGAGCGAGCAGTACTTC. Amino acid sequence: CSASSGGWSEQYF.

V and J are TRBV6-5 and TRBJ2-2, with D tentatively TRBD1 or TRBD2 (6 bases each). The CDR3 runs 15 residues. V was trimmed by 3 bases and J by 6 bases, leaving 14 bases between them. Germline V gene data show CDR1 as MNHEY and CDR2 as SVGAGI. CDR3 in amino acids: CASSYNGGAPGELFF. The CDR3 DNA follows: TGTGCCAGCAGTTATAACGGGGGCGCCCCCGGGGAGCTGTTTTTT.

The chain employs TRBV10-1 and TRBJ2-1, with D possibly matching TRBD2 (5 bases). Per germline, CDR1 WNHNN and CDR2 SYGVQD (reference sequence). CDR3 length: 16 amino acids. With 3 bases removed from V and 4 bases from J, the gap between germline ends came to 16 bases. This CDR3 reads CASSEESHSGYNEQFF. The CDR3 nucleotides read TGCGCCAGCAGTGAAGAGTCCCATTCGGGATACAATGAGCAGTTCTTC.

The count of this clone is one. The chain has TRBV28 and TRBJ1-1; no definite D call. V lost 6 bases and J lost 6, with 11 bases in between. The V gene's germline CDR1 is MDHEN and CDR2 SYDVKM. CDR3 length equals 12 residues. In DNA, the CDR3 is TGTGCCAGCAGGATCCAAGGTTCTGAAGCTTTCTTT. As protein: CASRIQGSEAFF.

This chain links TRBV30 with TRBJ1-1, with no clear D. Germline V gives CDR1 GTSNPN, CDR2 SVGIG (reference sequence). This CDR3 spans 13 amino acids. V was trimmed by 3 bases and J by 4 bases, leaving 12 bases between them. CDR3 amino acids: CAWSFLGGTEAFF. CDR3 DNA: TGTGCCTGGAGCTTCTTGGGTGGCACTGAAGCTTTCTTT.

CDR3 residues: CASSQEEQGGETQYF. Here the CDR3 DNA reads TGTGCCAGCAGCCAAGAAGAACAGGGTGGGGAGACCCAGTACTTC. The rearrangement uses TRBV4-2 and TRBJ2-5; D may be TRBD1 (6 bases). The V end lost 0 bases, the J end lost 5 bases, and 13 bases lay between the germline ends. CDR3 length: 15 residues. Germline CDR1 LGHNA, CDR2 YNFKEQ.

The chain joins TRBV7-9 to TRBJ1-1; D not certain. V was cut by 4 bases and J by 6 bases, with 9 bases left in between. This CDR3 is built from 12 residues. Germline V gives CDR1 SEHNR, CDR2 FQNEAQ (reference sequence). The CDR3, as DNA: TGTGCCAGCAGCTACGTCCGCTCTGAAGCTTTCTTT. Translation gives CASSYVRSEAFF.

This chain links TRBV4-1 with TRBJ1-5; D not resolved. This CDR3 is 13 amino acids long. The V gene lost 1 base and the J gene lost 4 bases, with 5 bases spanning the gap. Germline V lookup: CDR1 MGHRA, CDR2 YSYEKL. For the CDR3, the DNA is TGCGCCAGCAGCCAAGGCAGGAATCAGCCCCAGCATTTT. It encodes CASSQGRNQPQHF.

The CDR3 reads CASSWTGTNEKLFF. CDR3 DNA: TGCGCCAGCAGCTGGACAGGGACGAATGAAAAACTGTTTTTT. The chain carries TRBV5-1 and TRBJ1-4; 8 nucleotides align to TRBD1. V trimming: 3 bases; J trimming: 5 bases; junction bases outside the gene matches: 3. This CDR3 is built from 14 residues. Germline loops: CDR1 SGHRS, CDR2 YFSETQ.

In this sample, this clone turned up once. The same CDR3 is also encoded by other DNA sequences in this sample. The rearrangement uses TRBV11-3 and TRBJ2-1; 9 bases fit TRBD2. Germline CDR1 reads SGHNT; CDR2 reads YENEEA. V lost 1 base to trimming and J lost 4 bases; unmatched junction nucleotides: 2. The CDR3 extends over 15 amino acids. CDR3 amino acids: CASSLGAGGYNEQFF. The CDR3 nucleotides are TGTGCCAGCAGCTTAGGAGCGGGGGGTTACAATGAGCAGTTCTTC.

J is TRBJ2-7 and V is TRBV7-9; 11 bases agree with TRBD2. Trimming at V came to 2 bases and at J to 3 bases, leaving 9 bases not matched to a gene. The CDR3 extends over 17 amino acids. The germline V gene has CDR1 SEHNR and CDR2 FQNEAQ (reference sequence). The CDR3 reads CASSLNPLTSGGYEQYF. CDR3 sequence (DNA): TGTGCCAGCAGCTTAAATCCCCTAACTAGCGGGGGCTACGAGCAGTACTTC.

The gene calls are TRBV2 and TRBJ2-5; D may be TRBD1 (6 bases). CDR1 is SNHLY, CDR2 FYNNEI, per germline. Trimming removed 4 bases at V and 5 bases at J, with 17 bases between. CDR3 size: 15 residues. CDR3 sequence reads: CASSARTDRGETQYF. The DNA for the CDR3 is TGTGCCAGCAGTGCACGAACAGATAGGGGGGAGACCCAGTACTTC. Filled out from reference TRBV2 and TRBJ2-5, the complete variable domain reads EPEVTQTPSHQVTQMGQEVILRCVPISNHLYFYWYRQILGQKVEFLVSFYNNEISEKSEIFDDQFSVERPDGSNFTLKIRSTKLEDSAMYFCASSARTDRGETQYFGPGTRLLVL.

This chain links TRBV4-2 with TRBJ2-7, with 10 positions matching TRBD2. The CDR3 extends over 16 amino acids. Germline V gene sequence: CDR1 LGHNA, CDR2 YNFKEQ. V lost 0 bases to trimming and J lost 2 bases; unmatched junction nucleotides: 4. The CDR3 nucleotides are TGTGCCAGCAGCCAAGATCAAAGCGGGAGGGCCTACGAGCAGTACTTC. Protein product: CASSQDQSGRAYEQYF.

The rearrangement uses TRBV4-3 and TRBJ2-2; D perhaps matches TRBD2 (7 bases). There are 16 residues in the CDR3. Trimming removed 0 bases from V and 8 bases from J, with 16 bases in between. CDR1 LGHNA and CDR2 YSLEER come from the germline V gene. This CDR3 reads CASSQELGGRVGELFF. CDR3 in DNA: TGCGCCAGCAGCCAAGAGCTGGGGGGGCGAGTAGGGGAGCTGTTTTTT.

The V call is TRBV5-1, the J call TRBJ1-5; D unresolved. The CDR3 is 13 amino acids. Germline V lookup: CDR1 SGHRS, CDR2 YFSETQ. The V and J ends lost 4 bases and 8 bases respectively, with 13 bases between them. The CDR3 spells CASSPDPREPQHF. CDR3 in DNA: TGCGCCAGCAGCCCGGACCCGAGGGAGCCCCAGCATTTT.

DNA of the CDR3: TGTGCCAGCAGTCCAGGGGCAGGGGCTGGGTACGAGCAGTACTTC. Its translation: CASSPGAGAGYEQYF. The chain joins TRBV2 to TRBJ2-7; D may be TRBD1 (6 bases). Germline V lookup: CDR1 SNHLY, CDR2 FYNNEI. The CDR3 covers 15 residues. V was pared by 5 bases and J by 4 bases, with 18 bases between.

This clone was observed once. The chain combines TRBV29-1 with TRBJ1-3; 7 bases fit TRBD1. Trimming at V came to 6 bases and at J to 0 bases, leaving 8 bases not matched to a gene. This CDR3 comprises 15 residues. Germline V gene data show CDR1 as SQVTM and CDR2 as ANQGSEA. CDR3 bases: TGCAGCGTCCGGACAGGCGAGACCTCTGGAAACACCATATATTTT. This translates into CSVRTGETSGNTIYF.

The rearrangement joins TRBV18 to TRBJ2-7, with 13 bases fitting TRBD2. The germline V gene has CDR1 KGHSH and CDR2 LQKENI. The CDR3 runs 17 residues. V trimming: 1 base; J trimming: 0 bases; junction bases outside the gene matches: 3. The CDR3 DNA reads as TGTGCCAGCTCACCACGACTAGCGGGAGGTCCCTCCTACGAGCAGTACTTC. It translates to CASSPRLAGGPSYEQYF.

CDR3 loop: CASKLQVHSNQPQHF. The CDR3 region has the DNA TGTGCCAGTAAACTACAGGTACATAGCAATCAGCCCCAGCATTTT. The gene calls are TRBV19 and TRBJ1-5; weak D call: TRBD1 (5 bases). Per the germline V gene, CDR1 is LNHDA and CDR2 is SQIVND (reference sequence). The CDR3 consists of 15 residues. V lost 7 bases and J lost 0, with 13 bases in between.

The chain's CDR3 is CASSLPGQGAKNEQFF. Here the CDR3 DNA reads TGTGCCAGCAGCTTGCCGGGACAGGGGGCAAAAAATGAGCAGTTCTTC. The V and J genes are TRBV5-4 and TRBJ2-1; 12 bases agree with TRBD1. Per germline, CDR1 SGHNT and CDR2 YYREEE (reference sequence). The CDR3 contains 16 residues. V was clipped by 1 base and J by 7 bases; unmatched bases: 6.

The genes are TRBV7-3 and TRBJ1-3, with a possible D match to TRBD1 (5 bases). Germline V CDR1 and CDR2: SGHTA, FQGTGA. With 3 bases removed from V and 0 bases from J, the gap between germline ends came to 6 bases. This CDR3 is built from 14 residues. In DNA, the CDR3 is TGTGCCAGCAGCTTGGACAACTCTGGAAACACCATATATTTT. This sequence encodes CASSLDNSGNTIYF.

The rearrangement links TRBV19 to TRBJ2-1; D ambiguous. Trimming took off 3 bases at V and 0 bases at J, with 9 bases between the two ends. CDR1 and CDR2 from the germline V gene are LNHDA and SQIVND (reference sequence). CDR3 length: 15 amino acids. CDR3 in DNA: TGTGCCAGTAGTATTAGGCACTCCTCCTACAATGAGCAGTTCTTC. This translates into CASSIRHSSYNEQFF.